The clone carrying this TCR beta chain was counted a single time. Trimming removed 2 bases from V and 4 bases from J; junction bases left unmatched: 2. Germline V gives CDR1 SGHDT, CDR2 YYEEEE. CDR3 length equals 15 residues. The sample belongs to a study of cytomegalovirus exposure and HLA in healthy donors. Primers included in the PCR were 60 Vbeta and 13 Jbeta primers. Sequencing used immunoSEQ multiplex PCR; TCRdb keeps in-frame clones, though not all of them. The sample includes 170,000 or so clones, about 78% of them seen just once. This chain joins TRBV5-6 and TRBJ2-2; 10 positions agree with TRBD1. This clonotype was sampled from a man aged 55 to 69 in good health and CMV-seronegative. The sample comprised PBMCs. The chain's CDR3 is CASSFGTGVTGELFF. In DNA, the CDR3 is TGTGCCAGCAGCTTCGGGACAGGGGTCACCGGGGAGCTGTTTTTT.